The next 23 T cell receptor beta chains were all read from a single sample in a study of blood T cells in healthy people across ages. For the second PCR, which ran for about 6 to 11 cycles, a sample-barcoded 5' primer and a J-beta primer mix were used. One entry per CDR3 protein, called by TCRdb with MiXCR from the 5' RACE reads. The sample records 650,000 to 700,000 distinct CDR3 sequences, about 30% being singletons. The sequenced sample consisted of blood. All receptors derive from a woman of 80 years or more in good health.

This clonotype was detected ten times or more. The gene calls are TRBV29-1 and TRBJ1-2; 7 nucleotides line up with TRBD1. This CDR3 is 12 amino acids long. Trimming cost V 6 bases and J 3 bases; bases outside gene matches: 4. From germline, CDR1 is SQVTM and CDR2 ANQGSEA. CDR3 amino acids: CSVKGAYYGYTF. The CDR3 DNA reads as TGCAGCGTCAAGGGGGCCTACTATGGCTACACCTTC.

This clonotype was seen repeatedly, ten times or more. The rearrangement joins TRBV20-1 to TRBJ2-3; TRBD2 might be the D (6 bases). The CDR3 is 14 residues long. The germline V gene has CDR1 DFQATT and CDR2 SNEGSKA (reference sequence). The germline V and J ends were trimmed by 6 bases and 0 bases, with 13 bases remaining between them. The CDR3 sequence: CSARAGQSTDTQYF. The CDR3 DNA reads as TGCAGTGCCCGCGCGGGGCAGAGCACAGATACGCAGTATTTT.

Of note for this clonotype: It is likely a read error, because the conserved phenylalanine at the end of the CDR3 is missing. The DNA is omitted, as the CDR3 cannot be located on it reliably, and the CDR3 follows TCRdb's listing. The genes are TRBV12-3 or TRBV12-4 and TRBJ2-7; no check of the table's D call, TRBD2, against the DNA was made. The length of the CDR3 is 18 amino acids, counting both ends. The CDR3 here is CASSLGGLAGAISYEQYS.

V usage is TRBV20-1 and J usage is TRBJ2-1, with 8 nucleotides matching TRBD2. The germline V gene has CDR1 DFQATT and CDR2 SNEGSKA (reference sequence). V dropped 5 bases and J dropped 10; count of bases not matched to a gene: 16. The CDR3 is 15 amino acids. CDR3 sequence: CSAAVSGGRDLEQFF. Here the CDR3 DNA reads TGCAGTGCTGCCGTATCGGGGGGGCGGGACTTAGAGCAGTTCTTC.

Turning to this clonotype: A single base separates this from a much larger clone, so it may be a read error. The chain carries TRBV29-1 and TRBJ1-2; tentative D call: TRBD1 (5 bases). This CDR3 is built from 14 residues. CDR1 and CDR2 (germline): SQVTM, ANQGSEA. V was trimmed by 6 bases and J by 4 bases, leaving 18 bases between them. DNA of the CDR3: TGCAGCGTCGTCACAGACAGAATGGGCTATGGCTACACCTTC. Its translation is CSVVTDRMGYGYTF. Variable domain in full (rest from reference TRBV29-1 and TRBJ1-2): SAVISQKPSRDICQRGTSLTIQCQVDSQVTMMFWYRQQPGQSLTLIATANQGSEATYESGFVIDKFPISRPNLTFSTLTVSNMSPEDSSIYLCSVVTDRMGYGYTFGSGTRLTVV.

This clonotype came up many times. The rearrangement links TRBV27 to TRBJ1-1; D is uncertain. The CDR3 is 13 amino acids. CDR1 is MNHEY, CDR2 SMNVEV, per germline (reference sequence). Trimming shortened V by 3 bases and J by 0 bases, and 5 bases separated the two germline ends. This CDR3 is CASSFEVNTEAFF. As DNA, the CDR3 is TGTGCCAGCAGTTTTGAAGTGAACACTGAAGCTTTCTTT.

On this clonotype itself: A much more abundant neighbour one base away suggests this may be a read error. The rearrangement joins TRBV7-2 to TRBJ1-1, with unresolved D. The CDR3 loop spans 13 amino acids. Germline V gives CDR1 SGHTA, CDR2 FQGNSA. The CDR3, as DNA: TGTGCCAGCGGCTTAGAGATGGCCAGTGAAGCTTTCTTT. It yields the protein CASGLEMASEAFF.

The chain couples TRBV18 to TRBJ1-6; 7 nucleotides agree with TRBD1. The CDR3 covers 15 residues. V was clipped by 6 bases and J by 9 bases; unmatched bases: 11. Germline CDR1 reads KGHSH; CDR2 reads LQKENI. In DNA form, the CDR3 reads TGTGCCAGCTCCCCGGGAGGGGGCGAGGGTTCACCCCTCCACTTT. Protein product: CASSPGGGEGSPLHF.

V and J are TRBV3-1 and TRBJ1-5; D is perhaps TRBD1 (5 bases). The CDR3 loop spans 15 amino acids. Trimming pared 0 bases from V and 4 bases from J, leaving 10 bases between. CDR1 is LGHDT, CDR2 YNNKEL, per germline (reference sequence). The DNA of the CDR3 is TGTGCCAGCAGCCAAGATCGGGCAGGGAATCAGCCCCAGCATTTT. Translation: CASSQDRAGNQPQHF. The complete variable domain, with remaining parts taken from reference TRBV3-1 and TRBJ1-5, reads DTAVSQTPKYLVTQMGNDKSIKCEQNLGHDTMYWYKQDSKKFLKIMFSYNNKELIINETVPNRFSPKSPDKAHLNLHINSLELGDSAVYFCASSQDRAGNQPQHFGDGTRLSIL.

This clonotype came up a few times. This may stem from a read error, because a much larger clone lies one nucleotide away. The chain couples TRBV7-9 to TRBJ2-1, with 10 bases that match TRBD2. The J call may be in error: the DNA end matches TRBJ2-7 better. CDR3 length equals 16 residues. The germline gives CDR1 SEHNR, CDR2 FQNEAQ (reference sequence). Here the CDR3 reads CAGSPRTSGNYNEQYF. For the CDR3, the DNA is TGTGCCGGCAGCCCGCGGACTAGCGGCAACTACAATGAGCAGTACTTC.

This chain's CDR3 is CASSYVRDRTSPLHF. In nucleotides, the CDR3 is TGTGCCAGCAGTTACGTCCGGGACAGGACTTCACCCCTCCACTTT. The chain carries TRBV6-6 and TRBJ1-6, with 8 nucleotides matching TRBD1. V gave up 2 bases and J gave up 9 bases; unmatched junction bases: 6. The CDR3 extends over 15 amino acids. Germline V gene data show CDR1 as MNHNY and CDR2 as SVGAGI (reference sequence).

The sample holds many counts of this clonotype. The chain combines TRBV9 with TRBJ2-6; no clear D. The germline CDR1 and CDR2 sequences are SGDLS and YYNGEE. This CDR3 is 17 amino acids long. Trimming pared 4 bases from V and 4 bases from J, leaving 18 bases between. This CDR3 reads CASSPTPGVVGANVLTF. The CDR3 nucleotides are TGTGCCAGCAGCCCGACCCCTGGGGTTGTAGGGGCCAACGTCCTGACTTTC. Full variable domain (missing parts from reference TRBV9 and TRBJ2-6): DSGVTQTPKHLITATGQRVTLRCSPRSGDLSVYWYQQSLDQGLQFLIQYYNGEERAKGNILERFSAQQFPDLHSELNLSSLELGDSALYFCASSPTPGVVGANVLTFGAGSRLTVL.

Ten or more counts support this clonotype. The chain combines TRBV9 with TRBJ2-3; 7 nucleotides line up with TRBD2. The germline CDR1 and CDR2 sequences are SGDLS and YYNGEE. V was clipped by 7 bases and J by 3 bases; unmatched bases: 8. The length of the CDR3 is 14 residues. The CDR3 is CASGYRGVTDTQYF. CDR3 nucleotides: TGTGCCAGCGGATACCGGGGGGTGACAGATACGCAGTATTTT.

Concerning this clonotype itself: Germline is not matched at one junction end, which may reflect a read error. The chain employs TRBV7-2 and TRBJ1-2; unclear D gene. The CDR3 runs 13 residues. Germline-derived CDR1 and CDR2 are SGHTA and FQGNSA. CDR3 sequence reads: CAGSLGIPDGYTF. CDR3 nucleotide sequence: TGTGCCGGCAGCTTAGGGATCCCGGACGGCTACACCTTC.

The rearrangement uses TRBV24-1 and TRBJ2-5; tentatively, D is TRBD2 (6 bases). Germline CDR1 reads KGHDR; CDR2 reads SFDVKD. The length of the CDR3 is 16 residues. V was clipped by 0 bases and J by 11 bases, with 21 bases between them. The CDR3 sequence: CATSDLGGRTYNEQYF. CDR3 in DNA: TGTGCCACCAGTGATTTGGGGGGGAGGACCTACAATGAGCAGTACTTC.

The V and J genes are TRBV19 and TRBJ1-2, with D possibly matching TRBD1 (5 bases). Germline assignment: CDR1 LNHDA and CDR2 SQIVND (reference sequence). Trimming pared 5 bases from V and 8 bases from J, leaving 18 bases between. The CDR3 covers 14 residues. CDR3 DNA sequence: TGTGCCAGTAGTCTTCGGGACCCCCGCAGCGGCTACACCTTC. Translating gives CASSLRDPRSGYTF.

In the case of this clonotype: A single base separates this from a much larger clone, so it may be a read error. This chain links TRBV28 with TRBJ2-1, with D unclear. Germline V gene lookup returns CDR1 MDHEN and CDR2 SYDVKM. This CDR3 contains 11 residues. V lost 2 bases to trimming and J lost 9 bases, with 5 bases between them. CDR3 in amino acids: CASSLQSEQFF. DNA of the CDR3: TGTGCCAGCAGTTTACAAAGTGAGCAGTTCTTC.

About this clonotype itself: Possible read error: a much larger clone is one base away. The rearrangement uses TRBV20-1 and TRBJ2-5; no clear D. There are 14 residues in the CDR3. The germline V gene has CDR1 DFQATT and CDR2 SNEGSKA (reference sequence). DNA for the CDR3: TGCAGTGCCAAGATCTATAGTTCACAAGAGACCCGGTACTTC. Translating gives CSAKIYSSQETRYF.

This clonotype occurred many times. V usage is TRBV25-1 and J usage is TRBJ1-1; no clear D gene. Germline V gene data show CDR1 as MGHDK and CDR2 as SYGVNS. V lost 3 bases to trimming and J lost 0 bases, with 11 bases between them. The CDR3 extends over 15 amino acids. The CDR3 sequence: CASSDASTLNTEAFF. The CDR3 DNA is TGTGCCAGCAGTGACGCTTCGACACTGAACACTGAAGCTTTCTTT.

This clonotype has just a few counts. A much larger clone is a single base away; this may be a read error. CDR3: CASSLGQLHHNEQYF. CDR3 DNA: TGTGCCAGCAGCCTAGGACAGTTGCATCACAATGAGCAGTACTTC. The J gene is TRBJ2-5, the V gene TRBV5-8; tentatively, D is TRBD1 (6 bases). This CDR3 has 15 amino acids. With 4 bases removed from V and 11 bases from J, the gap between germline ends came to 24 bases. CDR1 is SGHTS, CDR2 YDEGEE, per germline.

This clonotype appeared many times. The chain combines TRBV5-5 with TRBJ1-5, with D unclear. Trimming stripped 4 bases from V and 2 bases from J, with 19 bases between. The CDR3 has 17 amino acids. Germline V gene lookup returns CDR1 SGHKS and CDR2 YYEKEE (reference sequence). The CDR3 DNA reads TGTGCCAGCAGCCCCGGCGGGGTGCAACTCCGCAATCAGCCCCAGCATTTT. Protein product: CASSPGGVQLRNQPQHF.

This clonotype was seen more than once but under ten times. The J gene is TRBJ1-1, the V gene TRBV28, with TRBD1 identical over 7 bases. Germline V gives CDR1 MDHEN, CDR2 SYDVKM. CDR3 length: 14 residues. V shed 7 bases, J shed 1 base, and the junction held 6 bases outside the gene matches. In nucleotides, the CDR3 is TGTGCCAGCAAAATGTACAGGGGGAACACTGAAGCTTTCTTT. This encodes CASKMYRGNTEAFF.

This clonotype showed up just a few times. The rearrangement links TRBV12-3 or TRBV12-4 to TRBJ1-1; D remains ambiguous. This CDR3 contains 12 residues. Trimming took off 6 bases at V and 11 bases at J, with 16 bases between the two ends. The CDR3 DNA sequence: TGTGCCAGCAGCTCAACCCGGGTACGGGCTTTCTTT. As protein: CASSSTRVRAFF.